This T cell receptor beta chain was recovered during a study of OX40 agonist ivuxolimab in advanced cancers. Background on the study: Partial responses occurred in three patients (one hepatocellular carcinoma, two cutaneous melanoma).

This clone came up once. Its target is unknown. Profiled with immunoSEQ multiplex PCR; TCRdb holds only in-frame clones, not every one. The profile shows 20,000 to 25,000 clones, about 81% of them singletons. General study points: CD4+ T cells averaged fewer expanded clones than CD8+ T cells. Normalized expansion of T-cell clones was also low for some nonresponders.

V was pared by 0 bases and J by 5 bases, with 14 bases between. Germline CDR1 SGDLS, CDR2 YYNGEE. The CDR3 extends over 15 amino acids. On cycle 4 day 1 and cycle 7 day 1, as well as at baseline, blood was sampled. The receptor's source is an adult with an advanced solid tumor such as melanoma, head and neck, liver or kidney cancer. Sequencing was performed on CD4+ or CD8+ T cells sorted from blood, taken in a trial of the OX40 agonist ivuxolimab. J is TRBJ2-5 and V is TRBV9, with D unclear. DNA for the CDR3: TGTGCCAGCAGCGTAGGGGTGGGAATGGGGGAGACCCAGTACTTC. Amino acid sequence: CASSVGVGMGETQYF.